This paragraph covers one TCR beta chain sequence. This entry belongs to a study of T-cell memory formation after mild COVID-19. Germline V CDR1 and CDR2: DFQATT, SNEGSKA (reference sequence). The CDR3 extends over 14 amino acids. The ends lost 3 bases at V and 6 bases at J; junction bases unmatched: 7. TCRdb fed the 5' RACE reads into MiXCR, producing one record per CDR3 protein. The sample lists 270,000 or so distinct CDR3 sequences, 15% to 20% seen once, with about 23% in the top ten. Sequences were obtained from PBMCs or a T cell subset sorted from them (not recorded which). The chain joins TRBV20-1 to TRBJ2-1; TRBD1 aligns across 8 bases. The origin of this receptor is a man aged 18 to 35 who had mild COVID-19 (a few samples of this study predate the infection). Cell type and time point are not known. This CDR3 reads CSASAGTGPNEQFF. The CDR3 coding sequence is TGCAGTGCTAGTGCTGGGACAGGACCCAATGAGCAGTTCTTC.